These 7 T cell receptor beta chains came from one sample sequenced in a study of immune evolution from preneoplasia to lung adenocarcinoma. Using immunoSEQ multiplex PCR, the repertoire was profiled, and TCRdb retains in-frame clones only, with some absent. This table has tens of thousands of clones, 60% to 80% appearing once. Sequencing used FFPE invasive lung adenocarcinoma tissue. All receptors derive from a person in their sixties or seventies with lung adenocarcinoma.

The chain links TRBV28 to TRBJ1-5, with 8 bases aligning to TRBD1. The CDR3 has 15 amino acids. V lost 4 bases, J lost 2 bases, and 4 bases stayed unmatched. Germline V CDR1 and CDR2: MDHEN, SYDVKM. CDR3 coding DNA: TGTGCCAGCAGTTCGGGACAGGTAGGCAATCAGCCCCAGCATTTT. It encodes CASSSGQVGNQPQHF.

Worth noting for this clone: A read error may produce the germline difference seen at one junction end. The chain uses TRBV7-6 and TRBJ2-3; the D gene could be TRBD1 or TRBD2 (5 bases each). The CDR3 runs 17 residues. CDR1 SGHVS and CDR2 FNYEAQ come from the germline V gene. The chain's CDR3 is CASSIAPPGTFTDTQYF. CDR3 nucleotides: TGTGCCAGCAGCATAGCCCCCCCCGGGACGTTCACAGATACGCAGTATTTT. The variable domain in full, completed from reference TRBV7-6 and TRBJ2-3, reads GAGVSQSPRYKVTKRGQDVALRCDPISGHVSLYWYRQALGQGPEFLTYFNYEAQQDKSGLPNDRFSAERPEGSISTLTIQRTEQRDSAMYRCASSIAPPGTFTDTQYFGPGTRLTVL.

V is TRBV4-2 and J is TRBJ1-3; D may be TRBD1 (6 bases). This CDR3 region has 15 residues. Per germline, CDR1 LGHNA and CDR2 YNFKEQ. Trimming cost V 3 bases and J 0 bases, with 9 bases left between them. The CDR3 bases are TGTGCCAGCAGCCAGGAGGACAGCTCTGGAAACACCATATATTTT. This translates into CASSQEDSSGNTIYF.

The chain employs TRBV20-1 and TRBJ1-5; no definite D call. The CDR3 is 10 amino acids. Trimming pared 5 bases from V and 9 bases from J, leaving 8 bases between. Germline CDR1 is DFQATT and CDR2 is SNEGSKA (reference sequence). For the CDR3, the DNA is TGCAGTGCTTCCCGGGGGCCCCAGCATTTT. Translating gives CSASRGPQHF.

This chain links TRBV28 with TRBJ2-5; the match to TRBD2 covers 10 bases. The CDR3 runs to 16 residues. Trimming cost V 5 bases and J 1 base; bases outside gene matches: 7. Germline-derived CDR1 and CDR2 are MDHEN and SYDVKM. The CDR3: CASSPRLAGPQETQYF. The CDR3 DNA follows: TGTGCCAGCAGTCCCCGACTAGCGGGTCCCCAAGAGACCCAGTACTTC.

The count of this clone is one. The J gene is TRBJ2-6, the V gene TRBV2; perhaps TRBD2 as D (5 bases). Germline values: CDR1 SNHLY, CDR2 FYNNEI. The CDR3 is 15 residues long. V dropped 3 bases and J dropped 0 bases, with 6 bases sitting between them. This CDR3 reads CASSEEASGANVLTF. CDR3 in DNA: TGTGCCAGCAGTGAGGAGGCCTCTGGGGCCAACGTCCTGACTTTC.

In DNA, the CDR3 is TGTGCCAGCAGTTTCCCTGGACTAGCAGCCTCCTACGAGCAGTACTTC. This encodes CASSFPGLAASYEQYF. V gene TRBV27 combines with J gene TRBJ2-7; 8 positions match TRBD2. The CDR3 runs to 16 residues. With V trimmed by 3 bases and J by 0 bases, 7 bases remained unmatched. CDR1 is MNHEY, CDR2 SMNVEV, per germline (reference sequence).